This entry concerns a single T cell receptor (beta chain). Its antigen remains unknown. The data derive from a study of radiotherapy plus CTLA-4 blockade in lung cancer. In the study overall: Objective response was observed in around a sixth of patients, and disease control in just over 30%. Findings of the study overall: Among blood TCR repertoires after radiotherapy plus ipilimumab, tumor-derived clones expanded.

Repertoires were generated with immunoSEQ multiplex PCR, while TCRdb's copy carries only in-frame clones and drops some. The sample has tens of thousands of clones; about 86% are singletons. Germline V gives CDR1 LNHDA, CDR2 SQIVND (reference sequence). The CDR3 extends over 17 amino acids. J lost 6 bases, V lost 7 bases, and 16 bases had no gene match. This chain uses TRBV19 with TRBJ1-5; TRBD1 agrees at 9 bases. Here the sequenced sample was peripheral blood, taken from a patient treated with radiotherapy plus ipilimumab. The source of this sequence is a human donor with non-small cell lung cancer who had a partial response to radiotherapy plus ipilimumab. Here the CDR3 reads CASTMEGGQGMFQPQHF. CDR3 sequence (DNA): TGTGCCAGTACCATGGAGGGAGGACAGGGGATGTTTCAGCCCCAGCATTTT.